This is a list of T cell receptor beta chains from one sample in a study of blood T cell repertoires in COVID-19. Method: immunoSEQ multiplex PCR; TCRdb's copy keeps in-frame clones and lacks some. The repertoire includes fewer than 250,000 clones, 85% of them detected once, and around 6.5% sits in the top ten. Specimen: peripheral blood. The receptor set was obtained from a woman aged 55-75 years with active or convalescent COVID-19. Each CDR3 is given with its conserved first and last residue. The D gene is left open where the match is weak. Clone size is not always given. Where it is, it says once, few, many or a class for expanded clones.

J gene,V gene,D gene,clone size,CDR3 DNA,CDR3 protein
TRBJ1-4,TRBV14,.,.,TGTGCCAGCAGCCAAGGACTGGGTTCGTACTATGAAAAACTGTTTTTT,CASSQGLGSYYEKLFF
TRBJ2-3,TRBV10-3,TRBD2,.,TGTGCCATCAGTACTAGCGGAGGGAGCACAGATACGCAGTATTTT,CAISTSGGSTDTQYF
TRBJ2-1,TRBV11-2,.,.,TGTGCCAGCAGCCTGGAGCGGGCACCACCCCTAGCCTACAATGAGCAGTTCTTC,CASSLERAPPLAYNEQFF
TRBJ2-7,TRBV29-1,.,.,TGCAGCGTTGAGGCGGGGCACAGCTCCTACGAGCAGTACTTC,CSVEAGHSSYEQYF
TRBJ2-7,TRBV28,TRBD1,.,TGTGCCAGCAGTTCCCGGGACAGGGGGCTCGCCGAGCAGTACTTC,CASSSRDRGLAEQYF
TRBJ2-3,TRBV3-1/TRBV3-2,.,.,TGTGCCAGCAGCCAAGCCAGGGCAGCGCGACCTAGCACAGATACGCAGTATTTT,CASSQARAARPSTDTQYF
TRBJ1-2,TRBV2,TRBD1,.,TGTGCCAGCAGTGATAACAGGGGCGATGGCTACACCTTC,CASSDNRGDGYTF
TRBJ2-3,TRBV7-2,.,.,TGTGCCAGCAGCCCCGTGGGCATCTCGGATACGCAGTATTTT,CASSPVGISDTQYF
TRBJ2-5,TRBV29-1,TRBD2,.,TGCAGCGGGGCACTAGCGGGAGGGGAGACCCAGTACTTC,CSGALAGGETQYF
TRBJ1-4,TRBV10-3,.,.,TGTGCCATCAGTGAGGGGGCTAGTGAAAAACTGTTTTTT,CAISEGASEKLFF
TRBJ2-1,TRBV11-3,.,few,TGTGCCAGCAGCCCCGAGGGGGTAGGCGACAATGAGCAGTTCTTC,CASSPEGVGDNEQFF
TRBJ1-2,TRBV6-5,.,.,TGTGCCAGCAGTTCTATATCAACAGGCTTCTATGGCTACACCTTC,CASSSISTGFYGYTF
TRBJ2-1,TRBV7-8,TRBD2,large,TGTGCCAGCACCCCTGGGGGCGGGGGGTTGGATGAGCAGTTCTTC,CASTPGGGGLDEQFF
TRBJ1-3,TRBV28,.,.,TGTGCCAGCAGTTCATCAACAAGAAACACCATATATTTT,CASSSSTRNTIYF
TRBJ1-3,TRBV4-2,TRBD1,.,TGTGCCAGCAGCCAAGGATTGACCGGGACAGGGCGTGGTGGAAACACCATATATTTT,CASSQGLTGTGRGGNTIYF
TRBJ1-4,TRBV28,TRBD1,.,TGTGCCAGCAGTTCTCCGACAGGGTACAGTGAAAAACTGTTTTTT,CASSSPTGYSEKLFF
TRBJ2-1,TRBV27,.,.,TGTGCCAGCAGTTTGATAGCGATCGGGGAGCAGTTCTTC,CASSLIAIGEQFF